The rows below give T cell receptor beta chains drawn from one sample of a study of naive and memory T cell subsets. TCRdb ran MiXCR on the 5' RACE reads and lists one entry per CDR3 protein. The sample has over 50,000 distinct CDR3 sequences; 6% to 8.5% are singletons. The receptor set was obtained from a female donor in good health. Each CDR3 is given with its conserved first and last residue. A D gene is named only where the DNA matches it firmly. The listing skips clone size in some rows; elsewhere it reads once, few, many or a size class.

d_call: NA; j_call: TRBJ2-5; v_call: TRBV7-9; clone_size: few; cdr3_nt: TGTGCCAGCAGCTTAGAGCGATTTCGGGAGACCCAGTACTTC; cdr3_aa: CASSLERFRETQYF
d_call: NA; j_call: TRBJ1-1; v_call: TRBV2; clone_size: medium-sized; cdr3_nt: TGTGCCAGCAGTGAAAATGTGAACACTGAAGCTTTCTTT; cdr3_aa: CASSENVNTEAFF
d_call: TRBD2; j_call: TRBJ2-7; v_call: TRBV7-2; clone_size: few; cdr3_nt: TGTGCCAGCAGCGTGACTAGCGGATGGTACGAGCAGTACTTC; cdr3_aa: CASSVTSGWYEQYF
d_call: TRBD1; j_call: TRBJ1-1; v_call: TRBV12-3/TRBV12-4; clone_size: many; cdr3_nt: TGTGCCAGCAGTCCGGACAGGGTAAAGGAAGCTTTCTTT; cdr3_aa: CASSPDRVKEAFF
d_call: NA; j_call: TRBJ1-1; v_call: TRBV20-1; clone_size: few; cdr3_nt: TGCAGTGCTAGGGGGGGACATTTGAACACTGAAGCTTTCTTT; cdr3_aa: CSARGGHLNTEAFF
d_call: TRBD1; j_call: TRBJ1-1; v_call: TRBV6-5; clone_size: many; cdr3_nt: TGTGCCAGCAGACCTACAGGGGGTATTGAAGCTTTCTTT; cdr3_aa: CASRPTGGIEAFF
d_call: NA; j_call: TRBJ2-3; v_call: TRBV5-1; clone_size: few; cdr3_nt: TGCGCCAGCAGCGCTAGGGACGGCCGCACAGATACGCAGTATTTT; cdr3_aa: CASSARDGRTDTQYF
d_call: NA; j_call: TRBJ1-2; v_call: TRBV7-2; clone_size: NA; cdr3_nt: TGTGCCAGCAGCCGGGACTTTTTGTATGGCTACACCTTC; cdr3_aa: CASSRDFLYGYTF
d_call: TRBD1; j_call: TRBJ2-7; v_call: TRBV7-2; clone_size: NA; cdr3_nt: TGTGCCAGCAGCCCGGCCGGGACAGGGGGCTACGAGCAGTACTTC; cdr3_aa: CASSPAGTGGYEQYF
d_call: NA; j_call: TRBJ1-5; v_call: TRBV7-9; clone_size: few; cdr3_nt: TGTGCCAGCAGCTTAGCAGAGAATCAGCCCCAACATTTT; cdr3_aa: CASSLAENQPQHF
d_call: NA; j_call: TRBJ1-2; v_call: TRBV28; clone_size: few; cdr3_nt: TGTGCCAGCAGTTCCAACGGATATGGCTACACCTTC; cdr3_aa: CASSSNGYGYTF
d_call: NA; j_call: TRBJ1-1; v_call: TRBV4-2; clone_size: many; cdr3_nt: TGTGCCAGCAGCCGAGCCGCCCCGGGGAACACTGAAGCTTTCTTT; cdr3_aa: CASSRAAPGNTEAFF
d_call: TRBD1; j_call: TRBJ1-4; v_call: TRBV15; clone_size: NA; cdr3_nt: TGTGCCACCAGCACAATCACAGGGGGCTTTGCAACTAATGAAAAACTGTTTTTT; cdr3_aa: CATSTITGGFATNEKLFF
d_call: TRBD1; j_call: TRBJ1-4; v_call: TRBV29-1; clone_size: many; cdr3_nt: TGCAGCGTTGTTCCGGGACAGGGAGGAGAAAAACTGTTTTTT; cdr3_aa: CSVVPGQGGEKLFF
d_call: NA; j_call: TRBJ1-5; v_call: TRBV12-3/TRBV12-4; clone_size: few; cdr3_nt: TGTGCCAGCAGTCTGTATCAAGCCCAGCATTTT; cdr3_aa: CASSLYQAQHF
d_call: TRBD2; j_call: TRBJ2-1; v_call: TRBV3-1; clone_size: NA; cdr3_nt: TGTGCCAGCAGTACGACTAGCGGGCTGGGCTCCGATGAGCAGTTCTTC; cdr3_aa: CASSTTSGLGSDEQFF
d_call: TRBD2; j_call: TRBJ2-4; v_call: TRBV4-2; clone_size: many; cdr3_nt: TGTGCCAGCAGCCAGGATAGCGGGGGCAAAGCCAAAAACATTCAGTACTTC; cdr3_aa: CASSQDSGGKAKNIQYF
d_call: NA; j_call: TRBJ2-1; v_call: TRBV3-1; clone_size: NA; cdr3_nt: TGTGCCAGCAGCCAAGTGAGGGTCAACCTGGATGAGCAGTTCTTC; cdr3_aa: CASSQVRVNLDEQFF
d_call: TRBD1; j_call: TRBJ2-5; v_call: TRBV7-9; clone_size: NA; cdr3_nt: TGTGCCAGCAGCTGGCCGGGACAGAGAAAGACCCAGTACTTC; cdr3_aa: CASSWPGQRKTQYF
d_call: TRBD2; j_call: TRBJ2-3; v_call: TRBV29-1; clone_size: many; cdr3_nt: TGCAGCGTTGGCGGGAGATCCACAGATACGCAGTATTTT; cdr3_aa: CSVGGRSTDTQYF
d_call: NA; j_call: TRBJ1-1; v_call: TRBV5-1; clone_size: NA; cdr3_nt: TGCGCCAGCAGCTCACTGACCGTGAACACTGAAGCTTTCTTT; cdr3_aa: CASSSLTVNTEAFF
d_call: NA; j_call: TRBJ2-2; v_call: TRBV6-2/TRBV6-3; clone_size: NA; cdr3_nt: TGTGCCAGCAGCCAGATGAACGCAGGGGAGCTGTTTTTT; cdr3_aa: CASSQMNAGELFF
d_call: NA; j_call: TRBJ1-1; v_call: TRBV10-3; clone_size: NA; cdr3_nt: TGTGCCATCAGTGAGAGGGGAAGATGGTCCACTGAAGCTTTCTTT; cdr3_aa: CAISERGRWSTEAFF
d_call: NA; j_call: TRBJ2-7; v_call: TRBV29-1; clone_size: few; cdr3_nt: TGCAGCGTAATGACGGTCTCCTACGAGCAGTACTTC; cdr3_aa: CSVMTVSYEQYF
d_call: NA; j_call: TRBJ1-1; v_call: TRBV29-1; clone_size: many; cdr3_nt: TGCAGCGTTGAAGAGGGGGCCGCTTTCTTT; cdr3_aa: CSVEEGAAFF
d_call: TRBD2; j_call: TRBJ2-5; v_call: TRBV12-3/TRBV12-4; clone_size: NA; cdr3_nt: TGTGCCAGCAGTCCAAACCGGGGGGGACAAGAGACCCAGTACTTC; cdr3_aa: CASSPNRGGQETQYF
d_call: NA; j_call: TRBJ2-2; v_call: TRBV19; clone_size: few; cdr3_nt: TGTGCCAGTAGCCCGTCGTCCGGGGAGCTGTTTTTT; cdr3_aa: CASSPSSGELFF
d_call: NA; j_call: TRBJ1-5; v_call: TRBV7-2; clone_size: few; cdr3_nt: TGTGCCAGCAGCTTAGCTGCCAGTAATCAGCCCCAGCATTTT; cdr3_aa: CASSLAASNQPQHF
d_call: NA; j_call: TRBJ2-5; v_call: TRBV7-2; clone_size: few; cdr3_nt: TGTGCCAGCAGTGCCGGGCCGATACAAGAGACCCAGTACTTC; cdr3_aa: CASSAGPIQETQYF
d_call: NA; j_call: TRBJ1-5; v_call: TRBV19; clone_size: many; cdr3_nt: TGTGCCAGTAGTAATGCGGGAGCGGGACAGCCCCAGCATTTT; cdr3_aa: CASSNAGAGQPQHF
d_call: NA; j_call: TRBJ1-2; v_call: TRBV5-4; clone_size: many; cdr3_nt: TGTGCCAGCAGCTTGGCGGGGTTCCCCTATGGCTACACCTTC; cdr3_aa: CASSLAGFPYGYTF
d_call: TRBD1; j_call: TRBJ1-6; v_call: TRBV20-1; clone_size: many; cdr3_nt: TGCAGTGCTAGAAGCCGGGACAGGGGCAATTCACCCCTCCACTTT; cdr3_aa: CSARSRDRGNSPLHF
d_call: NA; j_call: TRBJ2-3; v_call: TRBV29-1; clone_size: many; cdr3_nt: TGCAGCGTTGACGCAGGGGGCACAGATACGCAGTATTTT; cdr3_aa: CSVDAGGTDTQYF
d_call: TRBD2; j_call: TRBJ2-3; v_call: TRBV10-3; clone_size: NA; cdr3_nt: TGTGCCATCAGTAGCGGGGGGCTGACAGATACGCAGTATTTT; cdr3_aa: CAISSGGLTDTQYF
d_call: TRBD1; j_call: TRBJ2-6; v_call: TRBV6-6; clone_size: many; cdr3_nt: TGTGCCAGCAGTTACCCTTCGGACAGGGCCGGTGGGGCCAACGTCCTGACTTTC; cdr3_aa: CASSYPSDRAGGANVLTF
d_call: NA; j_call: TRBJ1-2; v_call: TRBV20-1; clone_size: many; cdr3_nt: TGCAGTGCTGGGGGCCGGGGAGAACGAAGCTACACCTTC; cdr3_aa: CSAGGRGERSYTF
d_call: TRBD1; j_call: TRBJ1-3; v_call: TRBV4-3; clone_size: many; cdr3_nt: TGCGCCAGCAGCCAAGATGTGAGACAGGGCTCTGGAAACACCATATATTTT; cdr3_aa: CASSQDVRQGSGNTIYF
d_call: TRBD1; j_call: TRBJ1-5; v_call: TRBV20-1; clone_size: many; cdr3_nt: TGCAGTGCTACGGACAGGGGGCAACAGCCCCAGCATTTT; cdr3_aa: CSATDRGQQPQHF
d_call: NA; j_call: TRBJ1-5; v_call: TRBV27; clone_size: many; cdr3_nt: TGTGCCAGCAGTTTAGGACCCATCCCCCTCAATCAGCCCCAGCATTTT; cdr3_aa: CASSLGPIPLNQPQHF
d_call: NA; j_call: TRBJ2-1; v_call: TRBV18; clone_size: few; cdr3_nt: TGTGCCAGCTCGCCCCTAACCGGGACTTTGTACAATGAGCAGTTCTTC; cdr3_aa: CASSPLTGTLYNEQFF